A selection of T cell receptor beta chains follows, all from one sample in a study of blood T cell repertoires in COVID-19. Only in-frame clones appear in the TCRdb table, and some are missing; sequencing was by immunoSEQ multiplex PCR. The table shows roughly 59,000 clones, with less than 85% occurring only once. Input material: peripheral blood. These receptors were obtained from a human donor in a cohort sampled during active COVID-19. CDR3s include the opening cysteine and the closing phenylalanine or tryptophan. The D gene is left open where the match is weak. Size is omitted from some rows. Given values are once, few, many or a class for expanded clones.

few | TRBJ2-7 | NA | TRBV19 | CASSMSGALNSYEQYF | TGTGCCAGTAGTATGTCAGGGGCACTAAACTCCTACGAGCAGTACTTC
NA | TRBJ1-2 | NA | TRBV9 | CASSVEDRRSGYTF | TGTGCCAGCAGCGTAGAAGACAGGAGGAGTGGCTACACCTTC
NA | TRBJ2-7 | TRBD2 | TRBV6-5 | CAVGLAYYEQYF | TGTGCCGTCGGACTAGCGTACTACGAGCAGTACTTC
NA | TRBJ2-1 | NA | TRBV7-2 | CASSLIAGQFF | TGTGCCAGCAGCTTAATCGCAGGACAGTTCTTC
NA | TRBJ2-5 | NA | TRBV5-1 | CATKMDTRETQYF | TGCGCTACTAAAATGGACACCCGAGAGACCCAGTACTTC
NA | TRBJ2-1 | TRBD2 | TRBV7-8 | CASSLAAFRGGPYNEQFF | TGTGCCAGCAGCTTAGCGGCTTTTCGGGGAGGGCCGTACAATGAGCAGTTCTTC
NA | TRBJ1-6 | NA | TRBV19 | CASSIVSDNSPLHF | TGTGCCAGTAGTATTGTCAGCGATAATTCACCCCTCCACTTT
NA | TRBJ2-2 | TRBD1 | TRBV9 | CASSFPGQGSDTGELFF | TGTGCCAGCAGTTTTCCGGGACAGGGAAGCGACACCGGGGAGCTGTTTTTT
NA | TRBJ1-5 | NA | TRBV19 | CASSKTGANQPQHF | TGTGCCAGTAGCAAGACAGGTGCGAATCAGCCCCAGCATTTT
few | TRBJ2-3 | NA | TRBV2 | CASSDKRSTDTQYF | TGTGCCAGCAGTGACAAGCGGTCCACAGATACGCAGTATTTT
NA | TRBJ1-1 | NA | TRBV29-1 | CSVRQLKPEAFF | TGCAGCGTCCGACAGTTGAAACCTGAAGCTTTCTTT
NA | TRBJ2-3 | NA | TRBV18 | CASSPPQITDTQYF | TGTGCCAGCTCACCACCCCAGATCACAGATACGCAGTATTTT
NA | TRBJ2-7 | TRBD2 | TRBV7-2 | CASSLQRGGTYEQYF | TGTGCCAGCAGCTTACAGCGGGGAGGGACCTACGAGCAGTACTTC
NA | TRBJ1-3 | NA | TRBV4-3 | CASSQDSRSSGNTIYF | TGCGCCAGCAGCCAAGACAGCAGGTCCTCTGGAAACACCATATATTTT
NA | TRBJ2-2 | TRBD2 | TRBV10-2 | CASSTGLAGVGELFF | TGCGCCAGCAGTACGGGACTAGCGGGAGTCGGGGAGCTGTTTTTT
NA | TRBJ2-7 | NA | TRBV6-5 | CASGRAGAYSYEQYF | TGTGCCAGCGGCCGCGCAGGGGCTTACTCCTACGAGCAGTACTTC
NA | TRBJ1-1 | NA | TRBV30 | CAWSDNQGRLGTEAFF | TGTGCCTGGAGCGACAACCAGGGGCGCCTAGGCACTGAAGCTTTCTTT
NA | TRBJ1-4 | NA | TRBV5-5 | CASSAGTRGANEKLFF | TGTGCCAGCAGCGCTGGGACCCGGGGGGCTAATGAAAAACTGTTTTTT
NA | TRBJ1-2 | TRBD1 | TRBV6-2/TRBV6-3 | CASSLTGPNYGYTF | TGTGCCAGCAGTCTGACAGGGCCCAACTATGGCTACACCTTC
NA | TRBJ2-2 | NA | TRBV28 | CASSRGLANTGELFF | TGTGCCAGCAGTCGAGGACTGGCTAACACCGGGGAGCTGTTTTTT
few | TRBJ2-2 | NA | TRBV4-3 | CASSQDPIGELFF | TGCGCCAGCAGCCAAGATCCAATCGGGGAGCTGTTTTTT
NA | TRBJ2-1 | TRBD1 | TRBV5-4 | CASSSTGTGDRNEQFF | TGTGCCAGCAGCTCAACCGGGACAGGGGACAGGAATGAGCAGTTCTTC
NA | TRBJ2-2 | NA | TRBV7-3 | CASKPYQGTGELFF | TGTGCCAGCAAACCCTATCAGGGCACCGGGGAGCTGTTTTTT
few | TRBJ2-5 | TRBD2 | TRBV30 | CAWSVAGGPVETQYF | TGTGCCTGGAGTGTTGCGGGAGGGCCGGTGGAGACCCAGTACTTC
few | TRBJ2-7 | TRBD1 | TRBV29-1 | CSVLFGTGGYEQYF | TGCAGCGTCCTATTCGGGACAGGGGGCTACGAGCAGTACTTC
NA | TRBJ1-5 | NA | TRBV2 | CASSERRDRGNQPQHF | TGTGCCAGCAGTGAACGGCGGGATCGGGGCAATCAGCCCCAGCATTTT
NA | TRBJ2-3 | NA | TRBV6-5 | CASFREEIDTQYF | TGTGCCAGCTTCAGGGAGGAGATAGATACGCAGTATTTT
NA | TRBJ2-1 | NA | TRBV6-1 | CASSEELARPGRSYNEQFF | TGTGCCAGCAGTGAAGAGCTAGCGCGACCAGGGAGGTCCTACAATGAGCAGTTCTTC
NA | TRBJ2-5 | NA | TRBV6-5 | CASSLGQGKETQYF | TGTGCCAGCAGTTTGGGGCAGGGGAAAGAGACCCAGTACTTC
NA | TRBJ2-5 | NA | TRBV14 | CASSTPGPQETQYF | TGTGCCAGCAGCACTCCAGGGCCCCAAGAGACCCAGTACTTC
NA | TRBJ2-4 | NA | TRBV11-3 | CASSLTSSSNIQYF | TGTGCCAGCAGCCTGACTAGTAGTTCGAACATTCAGTACTTC
NA | TRBJ2-4 | TRBD2 | TRBV4-3 | CASSQDASPSGTRGDIQYF | TGCGCCAGCAGCCAAGATGCCTCCCCCTCCGGGACTAGGGGGGACATTCAGTACTTC
few | TRBJ2-2 | TRBD2 | TRBV24-1 | CATEKTSGSPGELFF | TGTGCCACCGAGAAGACTAGCGGGAGTCCCGGGGAGCTGTTTTTT
NA | TRBJ2-7 | NA | TRBV21-1 | CASSREGVAETYEQYF | TGTGCCAGCAGCAGGGAGGGAGTAGCGGAGACCTACGAGCAGTACTTC
NA | TRBJ2-1 | NA | TRBV24-1 | CATRERPYNEQFF | TGTGCCACCAGAGAGCGGCCCTACAATGAGCAGTTCTTC
NA | TRBJ1-2 | NA | TRBV19 | CASSLQGNDGYTF | TGTGCCTCGAGCCTACAGGGAAATGATGGCTACACCTTC
NA | TRBJ1-2 | NA | TRBV3-1/TRBV3-2 | CASSQDRTGSQWF | TGTGCCAGCAGCCAAGATAGAACAGGGAGCCAGTGGTTC
NA | TRBJ2-7 | TRBD2 | TRBV28 | CASGTSGRAKEQYF | TGTGCCAGCGGTACTAGCGGGAGGGCCAAAGAGCAGTACTTC
NA | TRBJ1-2 | NA | TRBV2 | CASAGGQGNNYGYTF | TGTGCCAGCGCGGGAGGCCAGGGGAATAACTATGGCTACACCTTC
few | TRBJ1-1 | NA | TRBV11-1 | CASSLQSNTEAFF | TGTGCCAGCAGCTTGCAGTCGAACACTGAAGCTTTCTTT
NA | TRBJ2-7 | TRBD2 | TRBV7-9 | CASSLLGTSGSEQYF | TGTGCCAGCAGCTTACTTGGGACTAGCGGGTCGGAGCAGTACTTC
NA | TRBJ2-5 | TRBD1 | TRBV3-1/TRBV3-2 | CASILQGPQETQYF | TGTGCCAGCATCTTACAGGGGCCCCAAGAGACCCAGTACTTC
NA | TRBJ1-2 | TRBD1 | TRBV7-9 | CASSPTDRAYGYTF | TGTGCCAGCAGCCCTACGGACAGGGCTTATGGCTACACCTTC
once | TRBJ2-5 | NA | TRBV15 | CATAFGSWSTQYF | TGTGCCACCGCCTTTGGGTCCTGGAGTACCCAGTACTTC
NA | TRBJ2-7 | TRBD2 | TRBV5-6 | CASSPNRLAGTSYEQYF | TGTGCCAGCAGCCCTAATCGGCTAGCGGGGACCTCCTACGAGCAGTACTTC
few | TRBJ2-7 | TRBD1 | TRBV7-9 | CASSLVGRDSSYEQYF | TGTGCCAGCAGCTTAGTCGGCCGGGACAGCTCCTACGAGCAGTACTTC
NA | TRBJ2-4 | TRBD1 | TRBV28 | CASSLFSRGTGANIQYF | TGTGCCAGCAGTTTATTTTCCAGGGGGACAGGGGCAAACATTCAGTACTTC
few | TRBJ2-5 | TRBD2 | TRBV7-2 | CASSSGLAGSGETQYF | TGTGCCAGCAGCTCCGGACTAGCGGGATCGGGGGAGACCCAGTACTTC
NA | TRBJ2-2 | NA | TRBV28 | CASSLFSGDTGELFF | TGTGCCAGCAGTTTATTCTCAGGGGATACCGGGGAGCTGTTTTTT
once | TRBJ2-2 | TRBD2 | TRBV11-3 | CASSLGSRTSGGSTGELFF | TGTGCCAGCAGCTTGGGGAGCAGGACTAGCGGGGGCTCTACCGGGGAGCTGTTTTTT
NA | TRBJ1-3 | TRBD1 | TRBV28 | CASSSGTVSGNTIYF | TGTGCCAGCAGTTCGGGGACAGTCTCTGGAAACACCATATATTTT
NA | TRBJ1-2 | TRBD1 | TRBV28 | CASSFPTGGGGYGYTF | TGTGCCAGCAGTTTCCCTACAGGGGGCGGTGGCTATGGCTACACCTTC
NA | TRBJ2-1 | NA | TRBV9 | CASSVGYLGTPGEQFF | TGTGCCAGCAGCGTAGGATACCTCGGGACTCCCGGAGAGCAGTTCTTC
NA | TRBJ1-2 | TRBD1 | TRBV7-2 | CASSLGLGGGGYTF | TGTGCCAGCAGCTTAGGTTTAGGGGGCGGTGGCTACACCTTC
medium-sized | TRBJ2-7 | TRBD2 | TRBV2 | CASSAPGLATYEQYF | TGTGCCAGCAGTGCCCCGGGACTAGCCACCTACGAGCAGTACTTC
NA | TRBJ2-1 | NA | TRBV6-2/TRBV6-3 | CASSYSRPQQFF | TGTGCCAGCAGTTATTCCCGTCCCCAGCAGTTCTTC
NA | TRBJ1-5 | NA | TRBV19 | CASSPQYQPQHF | TGTGCCAGTAGTCCCCAGTATCAGCCCCAGCATTTT
NA | TRBJ2-1 | NA | TRBV18 | CASSRTQRTDNEQFF | TGTGCCAGCTCACGTACCCAGCGGACAGACAATGAGCAGTTCTTC
NA | TRBJ1-4 | NA | TRBV5-1 | CASRPEIAGLANEKLFF | TGCGCCAGCAGGCCAGAAATAGCGGGGCTGGCTAATGAAAAACTGTTTTTT
NA | TRBJ1-1 | NA | TRBV7-2 | CASRLGVNTEAFF | TGTGCCAGCAGACTGGGAGTGAACACTGAAGCTTTCTTT